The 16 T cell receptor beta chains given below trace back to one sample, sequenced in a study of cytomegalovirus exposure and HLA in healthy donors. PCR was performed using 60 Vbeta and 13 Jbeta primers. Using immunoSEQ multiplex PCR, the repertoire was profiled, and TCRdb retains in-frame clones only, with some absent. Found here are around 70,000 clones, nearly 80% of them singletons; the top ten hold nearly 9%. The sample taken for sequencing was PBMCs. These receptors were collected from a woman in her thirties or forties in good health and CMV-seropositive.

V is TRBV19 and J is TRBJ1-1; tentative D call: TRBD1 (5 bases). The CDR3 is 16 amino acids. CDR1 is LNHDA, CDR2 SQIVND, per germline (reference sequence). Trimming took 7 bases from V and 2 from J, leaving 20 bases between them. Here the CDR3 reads CASIPTARAVNTEAFF. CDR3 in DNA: TGTGCCAGTATTCCAACCGCCAGGGCGGTAAACACTGAAGCTTTCTTT.

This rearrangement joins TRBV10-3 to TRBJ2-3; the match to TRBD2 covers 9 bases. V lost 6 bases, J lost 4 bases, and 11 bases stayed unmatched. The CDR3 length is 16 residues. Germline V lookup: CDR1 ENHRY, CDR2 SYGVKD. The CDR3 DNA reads TGTGCCATCAGCGACTCTCGCGGGGGGGCTTCAGATACGCAGTATTTT. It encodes CAISDSRGGASDTQYF.

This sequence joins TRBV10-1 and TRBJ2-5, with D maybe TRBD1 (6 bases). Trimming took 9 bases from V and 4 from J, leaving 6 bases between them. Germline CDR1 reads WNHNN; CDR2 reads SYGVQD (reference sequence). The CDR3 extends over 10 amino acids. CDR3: CARTGETQYF. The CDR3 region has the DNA TGCGCCAGGACAGGAGAGACCCAGTACTTC.

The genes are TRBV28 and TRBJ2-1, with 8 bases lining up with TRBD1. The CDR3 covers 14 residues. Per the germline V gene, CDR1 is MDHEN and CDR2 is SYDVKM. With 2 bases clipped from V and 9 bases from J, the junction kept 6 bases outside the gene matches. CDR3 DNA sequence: TGTGCCAGCAGTTTACAGGGGGCGGAGGGTGAGCAGTTCTTC. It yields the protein CASSLQGAEGEQFF.

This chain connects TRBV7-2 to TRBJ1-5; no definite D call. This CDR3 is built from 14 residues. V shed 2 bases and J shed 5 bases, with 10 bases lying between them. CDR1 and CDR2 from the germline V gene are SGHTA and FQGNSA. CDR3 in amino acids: CASSLQAEYQPQHF. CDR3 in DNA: TGTGCCAGCAGCTTACAGGCAGAATATCAGCCCCAGCATTTT.

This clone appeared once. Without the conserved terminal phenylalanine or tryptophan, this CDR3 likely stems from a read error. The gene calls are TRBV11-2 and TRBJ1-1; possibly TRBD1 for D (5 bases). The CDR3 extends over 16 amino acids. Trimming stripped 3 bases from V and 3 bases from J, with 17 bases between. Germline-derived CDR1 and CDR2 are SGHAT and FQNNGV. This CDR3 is CASSFGTHGGDTEAFL. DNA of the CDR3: TGTGCCAGCAGCTTCGGGACTCACGGGGGGGACACTGAAGCTTTCCTT.

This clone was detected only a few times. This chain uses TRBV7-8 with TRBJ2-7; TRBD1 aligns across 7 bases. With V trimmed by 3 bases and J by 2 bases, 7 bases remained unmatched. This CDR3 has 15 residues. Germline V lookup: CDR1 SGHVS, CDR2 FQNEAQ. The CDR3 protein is CASSLGRTGTYEQYF. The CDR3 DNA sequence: TGTGCCAGCAGCTTGGGGCGGACAGGAACCTACGAGCAGTACTTC.

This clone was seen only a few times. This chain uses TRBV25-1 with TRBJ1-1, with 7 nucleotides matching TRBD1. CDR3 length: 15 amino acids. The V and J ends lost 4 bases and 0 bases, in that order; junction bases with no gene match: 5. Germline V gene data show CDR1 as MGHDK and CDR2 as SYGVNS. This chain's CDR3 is CASSGDRAMNTEAFF. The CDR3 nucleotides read TGTGCCAGCAGTGGGGACAGAGCCATGAACACTGAAGCTTTCTTT.

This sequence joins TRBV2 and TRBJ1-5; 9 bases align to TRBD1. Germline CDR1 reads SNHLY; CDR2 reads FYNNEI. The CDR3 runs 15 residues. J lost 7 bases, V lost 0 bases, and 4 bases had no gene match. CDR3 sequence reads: CASSEARGQGQPQHF. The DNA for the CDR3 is TGTGCCAGCAGTGAAGCGCGGGGACAGGGACAGCCCCAGCATTTT.

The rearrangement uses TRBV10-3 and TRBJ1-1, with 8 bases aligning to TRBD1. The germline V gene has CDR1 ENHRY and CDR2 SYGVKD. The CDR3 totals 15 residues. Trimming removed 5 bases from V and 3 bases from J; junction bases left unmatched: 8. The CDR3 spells CAISTIQGGDTEAFF. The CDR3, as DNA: TGTGCCATCAGTACTATACAGGGGGGGGACACTGAAGCTTTCTTT.

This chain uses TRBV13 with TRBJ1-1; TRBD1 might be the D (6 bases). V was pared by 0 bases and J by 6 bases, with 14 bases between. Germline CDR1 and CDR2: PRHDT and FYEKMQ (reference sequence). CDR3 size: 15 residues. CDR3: CASSLGQGIGAEAFF. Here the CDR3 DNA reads TGTGCCAGCAGCTTAGGCCAGGGGATAGGGGCTGAAGCTTTCTTT.

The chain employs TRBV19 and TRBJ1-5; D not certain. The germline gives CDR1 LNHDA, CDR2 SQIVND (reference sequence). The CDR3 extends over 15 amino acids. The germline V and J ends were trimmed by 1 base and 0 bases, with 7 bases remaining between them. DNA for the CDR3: TGTGCCAGTAGTATAGGAGCCTATAGCAATCAGCCCCAGCATTTT. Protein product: CASSIGAYSNQPQHF. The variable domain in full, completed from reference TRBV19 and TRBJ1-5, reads DGGITQSPKYLFRKEGQNVTLSCEQNLNHDAMYWYRQDPGQGLRLIYYSQIVNDFQKGDIAEGYSVSREKKESFPLTVTSAQKNPTAFYLCASSIGAYSNQPQHFGDGTRLSIL.

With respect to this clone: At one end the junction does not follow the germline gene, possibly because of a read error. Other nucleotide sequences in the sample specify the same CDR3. Here the CDR3 DNA reads TGTGCCAGTAGTATGGAGGGGGCGGGCAATCAGCCCCAGCACTTT. It encodes CASSMEGAGNQPQHF. The chain links TRBV19 to TRBJ1-5; 7 nucleotides line up with TRBD1. This CDR3 spans 15 amino acids. CDR1 and CDR2 from the germline V gene are LNHDA and SQIVND (reference sequence).

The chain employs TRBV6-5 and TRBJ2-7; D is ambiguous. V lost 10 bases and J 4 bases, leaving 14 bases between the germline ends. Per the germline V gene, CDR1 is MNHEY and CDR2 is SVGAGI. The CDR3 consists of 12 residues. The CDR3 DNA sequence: TGTGCCAACAGAAACGCGGCATACGAGCAGTACTTC. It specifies CANRNAAYEQYF.

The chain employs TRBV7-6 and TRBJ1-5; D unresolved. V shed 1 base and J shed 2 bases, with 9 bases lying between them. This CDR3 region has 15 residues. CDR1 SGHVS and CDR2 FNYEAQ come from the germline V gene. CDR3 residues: CASSLEAGGNQPQHF. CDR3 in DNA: TGTGCCAGCAGCTTAGAGGCGGGTGGCAATCAGCCCCAGCATTTT.

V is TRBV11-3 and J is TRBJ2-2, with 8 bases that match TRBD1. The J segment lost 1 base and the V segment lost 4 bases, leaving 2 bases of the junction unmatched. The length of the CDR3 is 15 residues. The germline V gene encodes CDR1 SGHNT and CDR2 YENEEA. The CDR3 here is CASSSGTGNTGELFF. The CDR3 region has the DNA TGTGCCAGCAGCTCCGGGACAGGGAACACCGGGGAGCTGTTTTTT.